These 27 T cell receptor beta chains were sequenced from one sample in a study of cytomegalovirus exposure and HLA in healthy donors. Amplification used 60 Vbeta primers and 13 Jbeta primers. Data came from immunoSEQ multiplex PCR; TCRdb stores just in-frame clones and leaves some out. The repertoire includes fewer than 120,000 clones, around four fifths of them detected once, and just under 3% sits in the top ten. Material for sequencing was PBMCs. Source of these receptors: a woman aged 60 to 75 in good health and CMV-seropositive.

The chain links TRBV11-2 to TRBJ2-7; D is perhaps TRBD1 (5 bases). The CDR3 consists of 13 residues. The V end was cut by 0 bases, the J end by 3 bases, with 6 bases between. Germline V gene lookup returns CDR1 SGHAT and CDR2 FQNNGV. The CDR3 is CASSLDTGYEQYF. In DNA form, the CDR3 reads TGTGCCAGCAGCTTAGATACAGGCTACGAGCAGTACTTC.

This clone came up a few times. The gene calls are TRBV18 and TRBJ2-5; TRBD1 is a possible D gene (8 bases). V was clipped by 4 bases and J by 5 bases, with 20 bases between them. The CDR3 totals 16 residues. The germline V gene encodes CDR1 KGHSH and CDR2 LQKENI. The CDR3 sequence is CASSRLGGTGVETQYF. CDR3 nucleotides: TGTGCCAGCTCACGACTGGGGGGGACAGGCGTGGAGACCCAGTACTTC. Supplemented by reference TRBV18 and TRBJ2-5, the full variable domain reads NAGVMQNPRHLVRRRGQEARLRCSPMKGHSHVYWYRQLPEEGLKFMVYLQKENIIDESGMPKERFSAEFPKEGPSILRIQQVVRGDSAAYFCASSRLGGTGVETQYFGPGTRLLVL.

This sequence joins TRBV7-9 and TRBJ2-7; D is unclear. Trimming took off 1 base at V and 3 bases at J, with 7 bases between the two ends. Germline loops: CDR1 SEHNR, CDR2 FQNEAQ (reference sequence). CDR3 length equals 13 residues. CDR3 in amino acids: CASSLVQYYEQYF. CDR3 bases: TGTGCCAGCAGCTTAGTTCAGTACTACGAGCAGTACTTC.

V and J are TRBV5-5 and TRBJ2-7, with 7 bases identical to TRBD1. This CDR3 has 13 residues. CDR1 is SGHKS and CDR2 is YYEKEE in the germline V gene (reference sequence). Trimming removed 7 bases from V and 4 bases from J; junction bases left unmatched: 8. As DNA, the CDR3 is TGTGCCAGCCGACAGGGTCCCCGTTACGAGCAGTACTTC. Translation gives CASRQGPRYEQYF.

The V call is TRBV28, the J call TRBJ2-2; no definite D call. V was trimmed by 6 bases and J by 6 bases, leaving 14 bases between them. Germline V CDR1 and CDR2: MDHEN, SYDVKM. The CDR3 contains 14 residues. CDR3 protein: CASRRHDFPGELFF. The CDR3 region has the DNA TGTGCCAGCAGGAGACACGATTTTCCCGGGGAGCTGTTTTTT.

V and J are TRBV5-5 and TRBJ2-7; weak D call: TRBD1 (6 bases). This CDR3 spans 13 amino acids. V was clipped by 3 bases and J by 4 bases, with 11 bases between them. Germline V CDR1 and CDR2: SGHKS, YYEKEE (reference sequence). The CDR3 protein is CASSSQGKYEQYF. The CDR3 DNA follows: TGTGCCAGCAGCTCACAGGGAAAGTACGAGCAGTACTTC.

This clone was seen a few times. The V call is TRBV19, the J call TRBJ1-4, with D tentatively TRBD1 (5 bases). The CDR3 runs 14 residues. Germline V CDR1 and CDR2: LNHDA, SQIVND (reference sequence). Trimming shortened V by 5 bases and J by 5 bases, and 12 bases separated the two germline ends. DNA for the CDR3: TGTGCCAGTAGTGGACATCAGTCGAATGAAAAACTGTTTTTT. Encoded protein: CASSGHQSNEKLFF.

This sequence joins TRBV7-9 and TRBJ2-1, with TRBD2 matching 8 bases. CDR1 SEHNR and CDR2 FQNEAQ come from the germline V gene (reference sequence). V lost 3 bases, J lost 8 bases, and 9 bases stayed unmatched. The length of the CDR3 is 15 residues. CDR3 nucleotides: TGTGCCAGCAGCTTTGAAGCGGGAGTCGAGGATGAGCAGTTCTTC. This gives the protein CASSFEAGVEDEQFF.

The rearrangement uses TRBV7-2 and TRBJ1-2, with 10 nucleotides matching TRBD1. Trimming cost V 6 bases and J 6 bases; bases outside gene matches: 10. Germline-derived CDR1 and CDR2 are SGHTA and FQGNSA. The CDR3 is 15 residues long. The CDR3 DNA reads as TGTGCCAGCAGTCGCGGGACAGGGGTAAGGAATGGCTACACCTTC. This encodes CASSRGTGVRNGYTF.

The V and J genes are TRBV7-2 and TRBJ2-5; possible D gene TRBD2, 5 bases. Deletions cut 3 bases from V and 5 bases from J, with 10 bases between. CDR1 is SGHTA and CDR2 is FQGNSA in the germline V gene. This CDR3 region has 13 residues. The CDR3 sequence: CASSFGVGETQYF. The CDR3 DNA reads as TGTGCCAGCAGCTTCGGGGTAGGGGAGACCCAGTACTTC. Together with reference TRBV7-2 and TRBJ2-5, the CDR3 gives the full variable domain: GAGVSQSPSNKVTEKGKDVELRCDPISGHTALYWYRQSLGQGLEFLIYFQGNSAPDKSGLPSDRFSAERTGGSVSTLTIQRTQQEDSAVYLCASSFGVGETQYFGPGTRLLVL.

This chain uses TRBV5-1 with TRBJ2-5, with D possibly TRBD2 on 6 matching bases. CDR1 and CDR2 from the germline V gene are SGHRS and YFSETQ. The CDR3 spans 14 residues. Trimming removed 1 base from V and 2 bases from J, with 9 bases in between. DNA of the CDR3: TGCGCCAGCAGCTTGATGGGGGGACAAGAGACCCAGTACTTC. It encodes CASSLMGGQETQYF.

This clone has at least ten counts. V gene TRBV21-1 combines with J gene TRBJ2-5; TRBD2 is taken as the D call from the table, unchecked against the DNA. TRBV21-1 is a pseudogene locus. The CDR3 is 19 residues long. The CDR3 DNA reads TGTGCCAGCAGCAAAGTTGTGGGACTAGCGGGAGAGAACGGAGAGACCCAGTACTTC. It codes for CASSKVVGLAGENGETQYF.

The V gene is TRBV11-3, the J gene TRBJ1-5; D is unresolved. The CDR3 contains 17 residues. V was pared by 3 bases and J by 1 base, with 16 bases between. Germline V gene data show CDR1 as SGHNT and CDR2 as YENEEA. The CDR3 coding sequence is TGTGCCAGCAGCTTCTCCCCCGATGCAGTCAGCAATCAGCCCCAGCATTTT. Encoded protein: CASSFSPDAVSNQPQHF. Full variable domain (outside the CDR3, taken from reference TRBV11-3 and TRBJ1-5): EAGVVQSPRYKIIEKKQPVAFWCNPISGHNTLYWYLQNLGQGPELLIRYENEEAVDDSQLPKDRFSAERLKGVDSTLKIQPAELGDSAVYLCASSFSPDAVSNQPQHFGDGTRLSIL.

This clone appeared once. The CDR3 DNA reads TGTGCCAGCAGCTACTCACAGGGTCACGGGACCCAGTACTTC. Its protein is CASSYSQGHGTQYF. The chain combines TRBV5-4 with TRBJ2-5; tentative D call: TRBD1 (6 bases). The CDR3 is 14 residues long. CDR1 and CDR2 (germline): SGHNT, YYREEE (reference sequence). V lost 3 bases and J 7 bases, leaving 16 bases between the germline ends.

The gene calls are TRBV6-4 and TRBJ2-1; 9 bases fit TRBD1. V lost 1 base and J lost 3; bases outside the gene matches: 4. Germline CDR1 reads MRHNA; CDR2 reads SNTAGT. The CDR3 loop spans 16 amino acids. The CDR3 bases are TGTGCCAGCAGTGACTATAGGACAGGGGACTACAATGAGCAGTTCTTC. It translates to CASSDYRTGDYNEQFF.

The J gene is TRBJ2-7, the V gene TRBV7-8, with 9 bases lining up with TRBD1. The CDR3 covers 18 residues. Germline loops: CDR1 SGHVS, CDR2 FQNEAQ. With 2 bases clipped from V and 2 bases from J, the junction kept 13 bases outside the gene matches. CDR3 DNA: TGTGCCAGCAGCTTACCCACGCATGGGACAGGGAGAACCTACGAGCAGTACTTC. Protein product: CASSLPTHGTGRTYEQYF.

The rearrangement uses TRBV19 and TRBJ1-1, with D uncertain. Germline values: CDR1 LNHDA, CDR2 SQIVND (reference sequence). V was cut by 7 bases and J by 6 bases, with 15 bases left in between. This CDR3 contains 13 residues. The CDR3 sequence is CASTPHIRSEAFF. CDR3 in DNA: TGTGCCAGTACACCCCACATCCGATCTGAAGCTTTCTTT.

The chain joins TRBV19 to TRBJ1-5, with TRBD1 matching over 9 bases. The ends lost 4 bases at V and 7 bases at J; junction bases unmatched: 5. CDR1 is LNHDA and CDR2 is SQIVND in the germline V gene (reference sequence). The CDR3 totals 14 residues. This chain's CDR3 is CASSTDRGYQPQHF. The CDR3 nucleotides are TGTGCCAGTAGTACGGACAGGGGATACCAGCCCCAGCATTTT.

J is TRBJ2-1 and V is TRBV4-1; 11 bases map to TRBD2. Germline trimming cut 3 bases from V and 5 bases from J; bases unmatched to any gene: 12. The CDR3 runs to 18 residues. CDR1 is MGHRA, CDR2 YSYEKL, per germline. In DNA form, the CDR3 reads TGCGCCAGCAGCCAGCTTAGCGGGAGGGCCCCTAAACACAATGAGCAGTTCTTC. It yields the protein CASSQLSGRAPKHNEQFF.

The rearrangement joins TRBV7-9 to TRBJ2-3, with D unclear. Trimming left V 3 bases short and J 1 base short, with 23 bases between. This CDR3 region has 19 residues. Germline V gene lookup returns CDR1 SEHNR and CDR2 FQNEAQ (reference sequence). Here the CDR3 DNA reads TGTGCCAGCAGCTTTCTAAGTTACGCGCCCTCCACTCGCACAGATACGCAGTATTTT. This gives the protein CASSFLSYAPSTRTDTQYF. The variable domain in full, with the rest retrieved from reference TRBV7-9 and TRBJ2-3, is DTGVSQNPRHKITKRGQNVTFRCDPISEHNRLYWYRQTLGQGPEFLTYFQNEAQLEKSRLLSDRFSAERPKGSFSTLEIQRTEQGDSAMYLCASSFLSYAPSTRTDTQYFGPGTRLTVL.

This clone was seen just once. The chain is built from TRBV6-5 and TRBJ1-2, with D tentatively TRBD1 (6 bases). The CDR3 contains 14 residues. The V end lost 6 bases, the J end lost 8 bases, and 19 bases lay between the germline ends. Germline V lookup: CDR1 MNHEY, CDR2 SVGAGI. The CDR3 DNA sequence: TGTGCCAGCAGACCCAAGACAGGTCGTCAAGGCTACACCTTC. It codes for CASRPKTGRQGYTF.

The CDR3 DNA reads TGTGCCATCAGTGAGTCGGGGCTAGCGGGAGATGGTTTTTACAATGAGCAGTTCTTC. Amino acid sequence: CAISESGLAGDGFYNEQFF. V is TRBV10-3 and J is TRBJ2-1; TRBD2 matches at 10 bases. V dropped 0 bases and J dropped 4; count of bases not matched to a gene: 12. The length of the CDR3 is 19 residues. The germline gives CDR1 ENHRY, CDR2 SYGVKD.

This clone was seen only once. This chain uses TRBV6-1 with TRBJ2-5; the match to TRBD1 covers 9 bases. Per germline, CDR1 MNHNS and CDR2 SASEGT. The CDR3 extends over 12 amino acids. V was clipped by 9 bases and J by 3 bases; unmatched bases: 2. CDR3 residues: CASGTGKETQYF. In nucleotides, the CDR3 is TGTGCCAGTGGGACAGGGAAAGAGACCCAGTACTTC.

V usage is TRBV19 and J usage is TRBJ2-7, with 9 bases fitting TRBD1. Trimming removed 5 bases from V and 6 bases from J; junction bases left unmatched: 8. CDR3 size: 14 residues. Germline values: CDR1 LNHDA, CDR2 SQIVND (reference sequence). CDR3 in DNA: TGTGCCAGTAGTCCACAGGGGGCCGTCGGCGAGCAGTACTTC. Its protein product is CASSPQGAVGEQYF. Using reference TRBV19 and TRBJ2-7 for the parts outside the CDR3, the full variable domain is DGGITQSPKYLFRKEGQNVTLSCEQNLNHDAMYWYRQDPGQGLRLIYYSQIVNDFQKGDIAEGYSVSREKKESFPLTVTSAQKNPTAFYLCASSPQGAVGEQYFGPGTRLTVT.

The chain recombines TRBV28 with TRBJ1-3, with D possibly TRBD1 on 6 matching bases. Trimming took 10 bases from V and 4 from J, leaving 14 bases between them. Germline V gene lookup returns CDR1 MDHEN and CDR2 SYDVKM. The CDR3 loop spans 13 amino acids. DNA for the CDR3: TGTGCCACCACAGGGTTGACCGGAAACACCATATATTTT. It specifies CATTGLTGNTIYF.

As to this clone: Other DNA sequences within the sample encode an identical CDR3. This sequence joins TRBV6-1 and TRBJ2-7; 10 bases align to TRBD1. V lost 6 bases to trimming and J lost 2 bases; unmatched junction nucleotides: 7. The germline V gene has CDR1 MNHNS and CDR2 SASEGT. CDR3 length equals 15 residues. The DNA of the CDR3 is TGTGCCAGCAGCCACCAGGGACAGGGGACCTACGAGCAGTACTTC. This codes for CASSHQGQGTYEQYF.

This rearrangement joins TRBV6-1 to TRBJ2-5, with D maybe TRBD2 (5 bases). The better agreement between TRBJ2-7 and the DNA end casts doubt on the J call. CDR1 is MNHNS, CDR2 SASEGT, per germline. The CDR3 consists of 14 residues. This CDR3 is CASLTRGSTYEQYF. In nucleotides, the CDR3 is TGTGCCAGCTTGACTCGTGGGAGCACCTACGAGCAGTACTTC.